This T cell receptor beta chain originates from a study of shared clonotypes between healthy human individuals. Study details: Every donor yielded three CD4 naive, three CD4 memory, two CD8 naive and one CD8 memory plate. Study-wide findings and caveats: Among non-shared clonotypes, generation probabilities were lower than among those shared by all four donors.

Comment on this clone: Its antigen remains unidentified.

Sorted-subset replicate PCRs used about 200 ng DNA, 25,000 to 30,000 T cell genomes. Original processing notes: Filtering differed because ImmunoSEQ produced junction-only sequences that carried no quality scores. The protocol was immunoSEQ multiplex PCR, while the TCRdb copy is restricted to in-frame clones and leaves out a portion. Clonal size and the V and J genes are those of that table, whereas D and trimming came from the DNA. There are about 2.1 million clones in the sample; 93% occur only once, and under 2% lies in the top ten. The V and J ends lost 3 bases and 6 bases respectively, with 9 bases between them. Germline values: CDR1 ENHRY, CDR2 SYGVKD. CDR3 size: 12 residues. CD45RO-negative cells were positively selected for CCR7, leaving out terminally differentiated effector memory CD45RA+ cells.

The chain employs TRBV10-3 and TRBJ2-7, with D hard to call. The TCR originated in a man younger than 35 in good health. Some clones in this sample may be carry-over from other donors' samples. The sequencing input was naive CD8+ T cells from PBMCs. The CDR3 DNA reads TGTGCCATCAGTGATCTAGAACGCGAGCAGTACTTC. Protein sequence: CAISDLEREQYF.